This TCR beta chain was obtained from a study of cytomegalovirus exposure and HLA in healthy donors. Notes on the study in general: Trimming of TCR beta V- and J-genes showed a link, identified in a later analysis, to a missense DCLRE1C variant.

There are 13 residues in the CDR3. Germline CDR1 is SGHTA and CDR2 is FQGNSA. Trimming pared 4 bases from V and 3 bases from J, leaving 9 bases between. This clone has more than one count but fewer than ten. Its antigen is still unknown. Both 60 Vbeta primers and 13 Jbeta primers went into the PCR. Clones were read by immunoSEQ multiplex PCR, and TCRdb kept only the in-frame ones, dropping some. Among some 91,000 clones listed, about nine tenths were seen once. J is TRBJ1-2 and V is TRBV7-2; no clear D gene. The clonotype was recovered from a man younger than 45 in good health and CMV-seropositive. The sequencing sample was made of PBMCs. CDR3 residues: CASSSSGYYGYTF. The CDR3 region has the DNA TGTGCCAGCAGCTCGTCAGGATACTATGGCTACACCTTC.